This TCR beta chain was recorded in a study of post-analysis software for immune sequencing data. Built from TCR beta cDNA, the libraries had unique molecular identifiers in them. TCRdb re-analysed the PCR reads in MiXCR, keeping a single row per CDR3 protein. The sample holds under 900,000 distinct CDR3 sequences, about 57% seen once. Sequencing was carried out using blood. The sequence was obtained from a girl under 18 with multiple sclerosis.

DNA for the CDR3: TGTGCCAGCAGCGTAGATCAGAGAAACATTCAGTACTTC. This encodes CASSVDQRNIQYF. The chain links TRBV9 to TRBJ2-4, with unresolved D. The CDR3 is 13 residues long. V shed 0 bases and J shed 6 bases, with 7 bases lying between them. CDR1 and CDR2 (germline): SGDLS, YYNGEE.